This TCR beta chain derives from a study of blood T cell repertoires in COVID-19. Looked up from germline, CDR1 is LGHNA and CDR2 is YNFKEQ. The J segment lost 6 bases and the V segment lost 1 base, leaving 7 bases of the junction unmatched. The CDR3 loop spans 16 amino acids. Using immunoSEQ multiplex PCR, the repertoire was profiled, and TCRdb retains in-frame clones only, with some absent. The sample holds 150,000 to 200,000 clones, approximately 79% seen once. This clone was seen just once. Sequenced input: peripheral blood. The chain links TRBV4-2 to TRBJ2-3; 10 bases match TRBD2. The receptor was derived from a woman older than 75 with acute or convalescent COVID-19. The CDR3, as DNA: TGTGCCAGCAGCCAAGCCCCTAGCGGGGGTTTCGATACGCAGTATTTT. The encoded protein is CASSQAPSGGFDTQYF.